Listed below are T cell receptor beta chains from one sample, sequenced in a study of OX40 agonist ivuxolimab in advanced cancers. This table comes from immunoSEQ multiplex PCR, and its TCRdb copy is limited to in-frame clones, with some not included. The sample lists fewer than 45,000 clones; approximately 80% were seen once. This specimen was CD4+ or CD8+ T cells sorted from blood, taken in a trial of the OX40 agonist ivuxolimab. These TCRs come from an adult with an advanced solid tumor such as melanoma, head and neck, liver or kidney cancer. Each CDR3 is given with its conserved first and last residue. Each record gives: J gene, V gene, CDR3 protein.

>TRBJ2-1|TRBV2
CASSELGSGSSYNEQFF
>TRBJ1-6|TRBV27
CASKGGAQGSYNSPLHF
>TRBJ2-5|TRBV2
CASSDSRAGRETQYF
>TRBJ2-3|TRBV5-4
CASSLGQLTDTQYF
>TRBJ2-6|TRBV6-1
CASSGPSGANVLTF
>TRBJ1-2|TRBV6-6
CASSYDDDRALYGYTF
>TRBJ1-6|TRBV7-9
CASSYVSGTGRLSPLHF
>TRBJ2-7|TRBV7-8
CASTRDGTSGSTEQYF
>TRBJ1-3|TRBV9
CASSVDLTDGSGNTIYF
>TRBJ2-3|TRBV6-6
CASSYISDTQYF
>TRBJ1-6|TRBV6-1
CASSARNSPLHF
>TRBJ1-2|TRBV6-6
CASSRTGQGDYGYTF
>TRBJ1-4|TRBV28
CASRRQGAREKLFF
>TRBJ1-5|TRBV11-2
CASSLGHLGNQPQHF
>TRBJ1-1|TRBV9
CASSVRRDGQNTEAFF
>TRBJ2-7|TRBV28
CASSWGREQYF